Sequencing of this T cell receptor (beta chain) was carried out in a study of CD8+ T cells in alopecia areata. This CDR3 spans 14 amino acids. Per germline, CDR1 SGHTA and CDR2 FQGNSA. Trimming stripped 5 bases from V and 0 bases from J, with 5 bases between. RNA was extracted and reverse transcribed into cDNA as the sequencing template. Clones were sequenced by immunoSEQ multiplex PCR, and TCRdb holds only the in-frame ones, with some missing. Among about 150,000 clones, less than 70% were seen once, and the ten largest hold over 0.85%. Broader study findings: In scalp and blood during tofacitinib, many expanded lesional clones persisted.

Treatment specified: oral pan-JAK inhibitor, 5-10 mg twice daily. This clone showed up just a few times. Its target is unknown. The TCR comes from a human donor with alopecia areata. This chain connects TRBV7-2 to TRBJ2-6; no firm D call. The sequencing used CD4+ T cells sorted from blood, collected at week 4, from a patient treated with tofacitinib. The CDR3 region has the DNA TGTGCCAGCAGCCGATCCTCTGGGGCCAACGTCCTGACTTTC. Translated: CASSRSSGANVLTF.